Listed below are T cell receptor beta chains from one sample, sequenced in a study of Graves' ophthalmopathy and Graves' hyperthyroidism. TCRdb re-analysed the multiplex PCR reads in MiXCR, keeping a single row per CDR3 protein. The repertoire includes 560,000 or so distinct CDR3 sequences, less than 45% of them detected once, and around 4% sits in the top ten. The sample taken for sequencing was peripheral blood or thyroid tissue (not recorded which). The source of these receptors is an adult man with Graves' hyperthyroidism. CDR3s include the opening cysteine and the closing phenylalanine or tryptophan. The order of the fields is clone size, D gene, J gene, V gene, CDR3 protein, CDR3 DNA. D genes are given only for firm matches. A row's size may be missing; if present it is once, few, many or a size class.

- TRBD1 TRBJ2-5 TRBV24-1 CATSDLGTGGKETQYF TGTGCCACCAGTGATTTAGGGACAGGGGGGAAAGAGACCCAGTACTTC
- TRBD2 TRBJ2-5 TRBV29-1 CSYLAGQETQYF TGCAGCTACCTAGCGGGGCAGGAGACCCAGTACTTC
- - TRBJ2-2 TRBV7-9 CAGSLTGANTGELFF TGTGCCGGCAGCTTAACAGGCGCGAACACCGGGGAGCTGTTTTTT
many TRBD1 TRBJ2-7 TRBV19 CASSSSGQGSYEQYF TGTGCCAGTAGTAGCTCGGGACAGGGAAGCTACGAGCAGTACTTC
many TRBD1 TRBJ2-5 TRBV5-4 CASRPATGAGETQYF TGTGCCAGCAGACCCGCGACAGGGGCAGGAGAGACCCAGTACTTC
many - TRBJ1-1 TRBV29-1 CTIRPRSAEAFF TGCACCATAAGACCGAGGAGCGCTGAAGCTTTCTTT
- TRBD2 TRBJ2-7 TRBV9 CASSRGVVGEQYF TGTGCCAGTAGCCGGGGGGTAGTAGGCGAGCAGTACTTC
many - TRBJ2-7 TRBV6-6 CASSDYWEQYF TGTGCCAGCAGTGACTATTGGGAGCAGTACTTC
many - TRBJ1-2 TRBV14 CASSQVPGRGYTF TGTGCCAGCAGCCAAGTTCCCGGACGGGGCTACACCTTC
many - TRBJ1-6 TRBV15 CATSRDRSYNSPLHF TGTGCCACCAGCAGAGATCGCAGTTATAATTCACCCCTCCACTTT
many - TRBJ1-5 TRBV2 CASSEQHSNQPQHF TGTGCCAGCAGCGAACAGCATAGCAATCAGCCCCAGCATTTT
once - TRBJ2-5 TRBV7-2 CASTSGLEEETQYF TGTGCCAGCACCTCGGGACTTGAAGAAGAGACCCAGTACTTC
many TRBD1 TRBJ1-2 TRBV6-1 CASSPRQGTQTNYGYTF TGTGCCAGCAGTCCCCGACAGGGTACCCAGACTAACTATGGCTACACCTTC
- - TRBJ1-2 TRBV7-2 CANSQEGPAANYGYTF TGTGCCAACAGTCAGGAGGGTCCGGCAGCTAACTATGGCTACACCTTC
many - TRBJ2-7 TRBV7-3 CASSLTGREENEQYF TGTGCCAGCAGCTTAACGGGGCGGGAAGAAAACGAGCAGTACTTC
- - TRBJ1-1 TRBV10-3 CAISVKTGRPDEAFF TGTGCCATCAGTGTCAAAACAGGACGCCCCGATGAAGCTTTCTTT
many TRBD1 TRBJ1-1 TRBV6-6 CASSVGQVNTEAFF TGTGCCAGCAGTGTAGGACAGGTGAACACTGAAGCTTTCTTT
many - TRBJ1-1 TRBV6-1 CASSWDTGVNTEAFF TGTGCCAGCAGCTGGGACACCGGGGTTAACACTGAAGCTTTCTTT
many - TRBJ1-2 TRBV11-3 CASSYRSGYGYTF TGTGCCAGCAGCTACCGATCGGGATATGGCTACACCTTC
once - TRBJ1-2 TRBV24-1 CATSGQFNYGYTF TGTGCCACCAGTGGGCAATTTAACTATGGCTACACCTTC
few - TRBJ1-1 TRBV13 CASSLSGLANTEAFF TGTGCCAGCAGCTTATCGGGGCTCGCGAACACTGAAGCTTTCTTT
many - TRBJ1-1 TRBV20-1 CSARGQALNTEAFF TGCAGTGCTAGAGGACAGGCTTTGAACACTGAAGCTTTCTTT
many - TRBJ2-7 TRBV20-1 CRARDRRNSYEQYF TGCAGGGCCAGAGACAGGAGAAATTCCTACGAGCAGTACTTC
- - TRBJ2-7 TRBV9 CASSPPLLNPPEQYF TGTGCCAGCTCACCACCCCTACTAAATCCCCCCGAGCAGTACTTC
- TRBD2 TRBJ2-7 TRBV7-2 CASSLVGTTYEQYF TGTGCCAGCAGCTTAGTTGGGACTACCTACGAGCAGTACTTC
- - TRBJ1-2 TRBV19 CASRAQGNYGYTF TGTGCCAGTAGGGCTCAGGGAAACTATGGCTACACCTTC
many - TRBJ2-7 TRBV5-8 CASSIRDTYEQYF TGTGCCAGCAGCATCCGGGACACTTACGAGCAGTACTTC
few - TRBJ2-3 TRBV20-1 CSADDSTDTQYF TGCAGTGCCGACGACAGCACAGATACGCAGTATTTT
many TRBD2 TRBJ2-7 TRBV7-8 CASSYATRQRGSYEQYF TGTGCCAGCAGCTACGCTACCAGACAGCGGGGGTCCTACGAGCAGTACTTC
many TRBD1 TRBJ1-2 TRBV28 CASSFRTGGGYTF TGTGCCAGCAGTTTCCGGACAGGGGGCGGCTACACCTTC
- TRBD1 TRBJ2-7 TRBV20-1 CSARQGAQGYEQYF TGCAGTGCTAGGCAGGGGGCGCAGGGGTACGAGCAGTACTTC
many - TRBJ1-1 TRBV7-9 CASSSGRSTEAFF TGTGCCAGCAGCTCGGGACGTTCCACTGAAGCTTTCTTT
- TRBD1 TRBJ2-3 TRBV25-1 CASNLDRGTDTQYF TGTGCCAGCAATCTGGACAGGGGCACAGATACGCAGTATTTT
- - TRBJ1-1 TRBV10-3 CAISESGALAEAFF TGTGCCATCAGTGAGTCAGGGGCGCTGGCTGAAGCTTTCTTT
many - TRBJ1-2 TRBV7-8 CASSLLSPRGQPVNYGYTF TGTGCCAGCAGCTTACTCTCGCCCAGAGGACAACCTGTTAACTATGGCTACACCTTC
- TRBD1 TRBJ2-7 TRBV28 CASSPGLRDRTYEQYF TGTGCCAGCAGTCCCGGACTTCGGGACAGGACCTACGAGCAGTACTTC
many TRBD1 TRBJ1-5 TRBV10-3 CAISSDRGQPQHF TGTGCCATCTCATCGGACAGGGGTCAGCCCCAGCATTTT
- - TRBJ1-5 TRBV2 CASTQDRGNQPQHF TGCGCCAGCACCCAAGATAGGGGGAATCAGCCCCAGCATTTT
many - TRBJ2-2 TRBV10-3 CAISEESVTGELFF TGTGCCATCAGTGAGGAATCAGTGACCGGGGAGCTGTTTTTT
many - TRBJ2-2 TRBV7-7 CASSLTPRADSNTGELFF TGTGCTAGCAGCTTAACTCCAAGGGCCGACTCGAACACCGGGGAGCTGTTTTTT
many - TRBJ1-1 TRBV9 CASSVGAGMNTEAFF TGTGCCAGCAGCGTAGGAGCCGGGATGAACACTGAAGCTTTCTTT
- - TRBJ2-5 TRBV19 CASSPTRARQETQYF TGTGCCAGCTCACCCACACGGGCAAGGCAAGAGACCCAGTACTTC
- TRBD1 TRBJ1-6 TRBV30 CAWRDPRGRGAPLHF TGTGCCTGGAGAGACCCCAGGGGGAGAGGCGCACCCCTCCACTTT
- - TRBJ2-1 TRBV2 CASSDYSYNEQFF TGTGCCAGCAGTGATTACAGTTACAATGAGCAGTTCTTC
few - TRBJ1-1 TRBV6-2/TRBV6-3 CASSYLTDASEAFF TGTGCCAGCAGTTACCTTACAGATGCATCTGAAGCTTTCTTT
- TRBD1 TRBJ2-5 TRBV7-9 CASSLAGTGRNGTQYF TGTGCCAGCAGCTTAGCCGGGACAGGACGAAACGGGACCCAGTACTTC
many TRBD2 TRBJ2-2 TRBV29-1 CSVEGWGGSSGELFF TGCAGCGTTGAGGGGTGGGGGGGGTCGTCCGGGGAGCTGTTTTTT
- - TRBJ2-1 TRBV20-1 CSAGPNNEQFF TGCAGTGCGGGACCCAACAATGAGCAGTTCTTC
- - TRBJ2-7 TRBV25-1 CASRGVEQYF TGTGCCAGCAGGGGCGTGGAGCAGTACTTC
many - TRBJ1-1 TRBV7-8 CASSLVQGNTEAFF TGTGCCAGCAGCTTAGTTCAGGGGAACACTGAAGCTTTCTTT
many TRBD2 TRBJ2-2 TRBV11-2 CASSSIRTSGGTSTGELFF TGTGCCAGCAGCTCCATTCGGACTAGCGGGGGGACTTCCACCGGGGAGCTGTTTTTT
- - TRBJ2-2 TRBV5-1 CASSQDRLGYTGELFF TGCGCCAGCAGCCAAGATCGGCTGGGGTACACCGGGGAGCTGTTTTTT
- TRBD1 TRBJ1-1 TRBV7-3 CASSQGGTGAVEAFF TGTGCCAGCAGCCAAGGCGGGACAGGGGCCGTTGAAGCTTTCTTT
- - TRBJ2-3 TRBV5-1 CASATNSDTQYF TGCGCCAGCGCGACAAATTCAGATACGCAGTATTTT